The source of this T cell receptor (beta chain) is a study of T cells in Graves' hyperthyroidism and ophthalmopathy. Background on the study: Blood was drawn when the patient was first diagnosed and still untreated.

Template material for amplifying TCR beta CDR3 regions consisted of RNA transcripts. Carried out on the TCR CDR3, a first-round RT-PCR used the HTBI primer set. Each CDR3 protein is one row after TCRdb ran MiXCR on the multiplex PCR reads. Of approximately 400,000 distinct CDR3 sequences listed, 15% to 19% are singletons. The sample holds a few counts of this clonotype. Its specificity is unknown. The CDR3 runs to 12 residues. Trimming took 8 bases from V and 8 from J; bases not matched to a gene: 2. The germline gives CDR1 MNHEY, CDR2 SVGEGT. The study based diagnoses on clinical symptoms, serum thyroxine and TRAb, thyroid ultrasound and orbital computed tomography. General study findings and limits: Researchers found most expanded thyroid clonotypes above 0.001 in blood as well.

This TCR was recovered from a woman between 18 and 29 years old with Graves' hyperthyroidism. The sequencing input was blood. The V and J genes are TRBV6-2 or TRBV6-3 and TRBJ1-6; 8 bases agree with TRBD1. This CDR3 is CASSGGHSPLHF. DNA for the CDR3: TGTGCCAGCTCAGGGGGCCATTCACCCCTCCACTTT.